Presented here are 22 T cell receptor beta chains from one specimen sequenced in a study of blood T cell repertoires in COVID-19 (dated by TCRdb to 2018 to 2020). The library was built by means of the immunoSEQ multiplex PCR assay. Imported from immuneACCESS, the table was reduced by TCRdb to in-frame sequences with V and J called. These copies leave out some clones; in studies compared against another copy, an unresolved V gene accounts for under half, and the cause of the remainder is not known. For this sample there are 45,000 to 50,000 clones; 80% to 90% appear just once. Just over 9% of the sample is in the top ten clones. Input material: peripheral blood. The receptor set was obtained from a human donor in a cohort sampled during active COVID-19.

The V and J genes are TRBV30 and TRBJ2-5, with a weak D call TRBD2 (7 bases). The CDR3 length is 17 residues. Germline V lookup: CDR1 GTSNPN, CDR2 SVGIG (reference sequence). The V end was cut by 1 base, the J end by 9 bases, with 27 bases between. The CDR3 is CAWSGVAGATRELPQYF. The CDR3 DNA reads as TGTGCCTGGAGTGGAGTGGCGGGGGCCACCCGCGAGTTGCCCCAGTACTTC.

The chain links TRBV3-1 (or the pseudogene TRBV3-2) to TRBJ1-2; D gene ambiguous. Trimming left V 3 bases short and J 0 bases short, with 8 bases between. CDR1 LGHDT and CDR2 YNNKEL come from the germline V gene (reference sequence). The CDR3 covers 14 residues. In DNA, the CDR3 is TGTGCCAGCAGCCAGGGAGTAGCTAACTATGGCTACACCTTC. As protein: CASSQGVANYGYTF.

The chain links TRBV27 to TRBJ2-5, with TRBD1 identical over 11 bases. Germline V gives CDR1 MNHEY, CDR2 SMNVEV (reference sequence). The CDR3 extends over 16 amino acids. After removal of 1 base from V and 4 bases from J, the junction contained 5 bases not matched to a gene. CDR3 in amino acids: CASSLFRGQGGETQYF. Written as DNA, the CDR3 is TGTGCCAGCAGTTTATTTCGGGGACAGGGGGGAGAGACCCAGTACTTC.

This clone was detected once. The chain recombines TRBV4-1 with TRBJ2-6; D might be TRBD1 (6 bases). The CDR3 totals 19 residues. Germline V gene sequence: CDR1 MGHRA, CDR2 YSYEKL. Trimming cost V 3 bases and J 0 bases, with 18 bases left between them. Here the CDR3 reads CASSQEPGHSDSGANVLTF. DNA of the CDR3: TGCGCCAGCAGCCAGGAGCCGGGACACTCGGACTCTGGGGCCAACGTCCTGACTTTC.

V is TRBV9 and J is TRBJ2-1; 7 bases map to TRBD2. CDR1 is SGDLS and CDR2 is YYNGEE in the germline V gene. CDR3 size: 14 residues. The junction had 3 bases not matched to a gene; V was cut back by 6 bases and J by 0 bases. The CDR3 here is CASTSGSSYNEQFF. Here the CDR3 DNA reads TGTGCCAGCACTAGCGGCAGCTCCTACAATGAGCAGTTCTTC.

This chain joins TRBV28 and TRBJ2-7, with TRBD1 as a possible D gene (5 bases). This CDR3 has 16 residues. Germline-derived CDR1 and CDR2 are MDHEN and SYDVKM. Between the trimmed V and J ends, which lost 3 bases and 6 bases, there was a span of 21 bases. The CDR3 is CASSFLPMKGSGEQYF. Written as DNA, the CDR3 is TGTGCCAGCAGTTTCTTACCGATGAAGGGGTCAGGCGAGCAGTACTTC.

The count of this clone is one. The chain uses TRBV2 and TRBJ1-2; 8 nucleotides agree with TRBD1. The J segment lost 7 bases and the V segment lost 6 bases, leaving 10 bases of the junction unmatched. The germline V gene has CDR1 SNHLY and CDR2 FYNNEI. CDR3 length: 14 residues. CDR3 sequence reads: CASSRDRLGSGYTF. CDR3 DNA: TGTGCCAGCAGCCGGGACAGGTTGGGGTCTGGCTACACCTTC. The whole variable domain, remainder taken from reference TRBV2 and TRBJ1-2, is EPEVTQTPSHQVTQMGQEVILRCVPISNHLYFYWYRQILGQKVEFLVSFYNNEISEKSEIFDDQFSVERPDGSNFTLKIRSTKLEDSAMYFCASSRDRLGSGYTFGSGTRLTVV.

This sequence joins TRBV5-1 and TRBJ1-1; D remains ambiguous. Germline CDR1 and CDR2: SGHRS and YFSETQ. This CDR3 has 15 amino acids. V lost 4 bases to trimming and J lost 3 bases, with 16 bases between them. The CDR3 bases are TGCGCCAGCAGCGCCGGTTCGGATCGGGACACTGAAGCTTTCTTT. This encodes CASSAGSDRDTEAFF.

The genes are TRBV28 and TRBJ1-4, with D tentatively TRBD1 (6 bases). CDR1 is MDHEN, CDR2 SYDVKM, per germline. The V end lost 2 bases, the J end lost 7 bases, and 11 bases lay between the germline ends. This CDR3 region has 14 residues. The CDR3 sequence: CASSLGGAGEKLFF. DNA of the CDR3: TGTGCCAGCAGTTTAGGGGGGGCGGGTGAAAAACTGTTTTTT.

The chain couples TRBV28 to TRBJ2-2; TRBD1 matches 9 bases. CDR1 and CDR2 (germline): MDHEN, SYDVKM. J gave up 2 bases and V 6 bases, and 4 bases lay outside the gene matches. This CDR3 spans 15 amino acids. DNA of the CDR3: TGTGCCAGCAGCCAGACAGGGGGAAACACCGGGGAGCTGTTTTTT. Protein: CASSQTGGNTGELFF.

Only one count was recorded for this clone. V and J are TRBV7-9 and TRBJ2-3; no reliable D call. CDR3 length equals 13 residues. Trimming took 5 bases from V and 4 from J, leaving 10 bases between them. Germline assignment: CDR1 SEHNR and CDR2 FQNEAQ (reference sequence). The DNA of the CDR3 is TGTGCCAGCAGCCCCAAACTCGCAGATACGCAGTATTTT. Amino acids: CASSPKLADTQYF.

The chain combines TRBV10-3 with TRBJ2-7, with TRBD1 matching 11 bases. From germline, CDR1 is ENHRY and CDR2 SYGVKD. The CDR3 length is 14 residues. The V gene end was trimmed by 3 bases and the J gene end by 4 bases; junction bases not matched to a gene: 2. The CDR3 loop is CAISDGTGGYEQYF. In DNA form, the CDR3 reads TGTGCCATCAGTGATGGGACAGGGGGGTACGAGCAGTACTTC.

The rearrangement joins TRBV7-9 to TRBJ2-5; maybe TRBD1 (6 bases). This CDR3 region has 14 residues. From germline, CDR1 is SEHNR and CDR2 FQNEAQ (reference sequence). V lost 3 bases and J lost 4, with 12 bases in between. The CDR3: CASSLRPGVETQYF. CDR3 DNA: TGTGCCAGCAGCTTGCGGCCAGGGGTAGAGACCCAGTACTTC.

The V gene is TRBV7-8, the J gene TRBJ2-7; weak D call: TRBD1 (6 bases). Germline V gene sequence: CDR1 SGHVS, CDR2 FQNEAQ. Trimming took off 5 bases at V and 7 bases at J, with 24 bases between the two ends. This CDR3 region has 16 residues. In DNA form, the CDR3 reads TGTGCCAGCAGCCAAACCCGGGTGGGGGCATCGAGGGAGCAGTACTTC. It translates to CASSQTRVGASREQYF.

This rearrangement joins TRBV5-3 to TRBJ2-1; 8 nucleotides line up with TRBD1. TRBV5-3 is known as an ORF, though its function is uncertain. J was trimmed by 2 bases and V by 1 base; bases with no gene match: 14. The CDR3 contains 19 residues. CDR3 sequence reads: CARSLTEAFRGLTYNEQFF. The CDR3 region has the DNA TGTGCCAGAAGCTTGACAGAGGCCTTCAGGGGGCTCACCTACAATGAGCAGTTCTTC.

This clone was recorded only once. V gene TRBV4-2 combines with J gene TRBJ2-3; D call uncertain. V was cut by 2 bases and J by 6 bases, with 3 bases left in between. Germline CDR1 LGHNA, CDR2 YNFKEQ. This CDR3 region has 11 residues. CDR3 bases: TGTGCCAGCAGCCAACAGGATACGCAGTATTTT. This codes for CASSQQDTQYF.

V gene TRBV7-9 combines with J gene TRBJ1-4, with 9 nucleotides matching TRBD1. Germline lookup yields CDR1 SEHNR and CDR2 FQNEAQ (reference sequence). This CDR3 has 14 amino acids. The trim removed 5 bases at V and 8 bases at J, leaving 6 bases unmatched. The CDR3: CASSTGQGGEKLFF. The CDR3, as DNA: TGTGCCAGCAGCACGGGACAGGGTGGAGAAAAACTGTTTTTT.

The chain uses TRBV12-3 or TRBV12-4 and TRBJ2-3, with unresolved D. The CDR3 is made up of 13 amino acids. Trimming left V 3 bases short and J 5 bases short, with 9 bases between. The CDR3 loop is CASSFTREDTQYF. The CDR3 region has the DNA TGTGCCAGCAGTTTCACGAGAGAAGATACGCAGTATTTT.

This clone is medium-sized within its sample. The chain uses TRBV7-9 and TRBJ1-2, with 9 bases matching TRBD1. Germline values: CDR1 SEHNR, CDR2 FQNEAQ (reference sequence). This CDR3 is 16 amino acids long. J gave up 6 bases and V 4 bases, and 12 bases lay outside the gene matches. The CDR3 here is CASSSEWTGALDGYTF. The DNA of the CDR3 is TGTGCCAGCAGCTCGGAATGGACAGGGGCTTTAGATGGCTACACCTTC.

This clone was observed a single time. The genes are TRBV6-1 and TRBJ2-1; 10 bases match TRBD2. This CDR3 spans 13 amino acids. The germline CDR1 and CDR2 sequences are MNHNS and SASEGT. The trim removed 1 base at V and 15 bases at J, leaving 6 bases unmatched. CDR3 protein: CASSEDSGGAGFF. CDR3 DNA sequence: TGTGCCAGCAGTGAAGACAGCGGGGGGGCAGGGTTCTTC.

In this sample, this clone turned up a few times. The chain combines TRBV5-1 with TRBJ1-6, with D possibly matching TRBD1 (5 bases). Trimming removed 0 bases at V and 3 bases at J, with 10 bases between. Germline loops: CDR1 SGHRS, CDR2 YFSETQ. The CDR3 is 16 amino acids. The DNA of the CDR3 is TGCGCCAGCAGCTTGGCAGCCGGGGGCTATAATTCACCCCTCCACTTT. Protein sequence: CASSLAAGGYNSPLHF.

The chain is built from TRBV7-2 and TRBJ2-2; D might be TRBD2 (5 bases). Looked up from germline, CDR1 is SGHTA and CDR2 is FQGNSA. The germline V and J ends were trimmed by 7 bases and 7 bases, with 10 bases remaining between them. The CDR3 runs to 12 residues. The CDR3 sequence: CASIRDVGELFF. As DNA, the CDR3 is TGTGCCAGCATCCGGGATGTCGGGGAGCTGTTTTTT.